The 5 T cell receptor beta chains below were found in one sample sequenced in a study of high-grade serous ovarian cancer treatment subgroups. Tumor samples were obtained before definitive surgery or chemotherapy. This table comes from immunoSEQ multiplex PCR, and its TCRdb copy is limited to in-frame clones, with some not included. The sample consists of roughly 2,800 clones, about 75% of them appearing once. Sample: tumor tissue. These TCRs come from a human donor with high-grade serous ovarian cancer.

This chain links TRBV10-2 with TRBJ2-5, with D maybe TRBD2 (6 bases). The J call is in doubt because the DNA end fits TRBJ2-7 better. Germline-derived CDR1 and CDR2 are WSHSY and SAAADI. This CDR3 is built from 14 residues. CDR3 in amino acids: CASSELGTSTEQYF. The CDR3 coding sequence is TGCGCCAGCAGTGAGTTAGGGACTTCGACCGAGCAGTACTTC.

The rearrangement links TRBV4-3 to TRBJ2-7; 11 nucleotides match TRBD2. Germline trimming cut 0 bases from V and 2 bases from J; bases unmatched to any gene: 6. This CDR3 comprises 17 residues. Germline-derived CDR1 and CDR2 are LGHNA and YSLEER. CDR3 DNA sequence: TGCGCCAGCAGCCAAGATGCACTAGCGGGAGCTACCTACGAGCAGTACTTC. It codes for CASSQDALAGATYEQYF.

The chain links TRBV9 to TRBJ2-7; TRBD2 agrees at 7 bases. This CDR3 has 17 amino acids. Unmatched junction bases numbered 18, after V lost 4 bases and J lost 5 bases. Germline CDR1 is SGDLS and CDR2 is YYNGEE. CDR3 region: CASSMDLSAGEGNEQYF. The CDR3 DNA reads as TGTGCCAGCAGCATGGACCTCTCCGCGGGAGAGGGTAACGAGCAGTACTTC.

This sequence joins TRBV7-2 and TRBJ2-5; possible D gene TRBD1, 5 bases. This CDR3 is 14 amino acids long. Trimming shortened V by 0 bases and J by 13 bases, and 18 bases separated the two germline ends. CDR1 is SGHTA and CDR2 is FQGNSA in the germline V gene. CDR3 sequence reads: CASSLAVVGPPPYF. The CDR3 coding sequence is TGTGCCAGCAGCTTAGCGGTCGTGGGGCCCCCACCGTACTTC.

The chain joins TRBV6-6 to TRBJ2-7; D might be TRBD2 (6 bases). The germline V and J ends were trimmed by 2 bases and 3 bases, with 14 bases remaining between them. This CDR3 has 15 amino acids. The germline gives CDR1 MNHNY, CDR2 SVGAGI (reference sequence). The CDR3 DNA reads TGTGCCAGCAGTTACCCCGGACTAACGGGCTACGAGCAGTACTTC. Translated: CASSYPGLTGYEQYF.